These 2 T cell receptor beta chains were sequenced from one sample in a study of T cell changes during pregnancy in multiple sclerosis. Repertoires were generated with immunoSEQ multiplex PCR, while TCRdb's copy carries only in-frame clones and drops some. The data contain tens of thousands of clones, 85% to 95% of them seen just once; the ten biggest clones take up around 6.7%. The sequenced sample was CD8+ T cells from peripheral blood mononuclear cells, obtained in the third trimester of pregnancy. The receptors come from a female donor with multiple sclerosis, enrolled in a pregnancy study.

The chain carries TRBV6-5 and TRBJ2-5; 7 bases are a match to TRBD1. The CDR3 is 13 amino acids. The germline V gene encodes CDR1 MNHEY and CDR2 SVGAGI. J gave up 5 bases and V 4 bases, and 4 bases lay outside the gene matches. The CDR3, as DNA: TGTGCCAGCAGTTTTGACAGGGAGGAGACCCAGTACTTC. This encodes CASSFDREETQYF.

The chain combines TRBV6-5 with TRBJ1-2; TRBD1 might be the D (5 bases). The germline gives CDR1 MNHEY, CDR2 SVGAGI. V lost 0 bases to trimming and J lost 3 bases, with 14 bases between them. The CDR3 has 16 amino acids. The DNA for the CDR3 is TGTGCCAGCAGTTACTCCTCGGGGGAGACGGACTATGGCTACACCTTC. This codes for CASSYSSGETDYGYTF.